Presented here are 3 T cell receptor beta chains from one specimen sequenced in a study of vaccination and CD4 T cells after COVID-19. As to treatment: roughly 10-day PBMC culture with coronavirus spike peptide pools or control peptides (ViraFEST assay). Sequencing of DNA taken from cultured CD4+ T cells relied on the Oncomine TCR Beta short-read assay. TCRdb used MiXCR to reprocess the PCR reads, holding one entry per CDR3 protein. Counted here are around 12,000 distinct CDR3 sequences, around a third occurring once; the ten biggest clones make up around 16%. No antigen has been assigned to these receptors. Sequenced: cultured CD4+ T cells from blood. These receptors originate from a human donor with COVID-19.

The chain recombines TRBV7-9 with TRBJ2-2; no reliable D call. The V end lost 5 bases, the J end lost 0 bases, and 16 bases lay between the germline ends. Germline V gives CDR1 SEHNR, CDR2 FQNEAQ (reference sequence). The CDR3 consists of 17 residues. DNA of the CDR3: TGTGCCAGCAGCCCCCCTTTTGGCCAGACGAACACCGGGGAGCTGTTTTTT. Translation: CASSPPFGQTNTGELFF.

The V and J genes are TRBV27 and TRBJ2-2; TRBD2 might be the D (5 bases). The germline V gene encodes CDR1 MNHEY and CDR2 SMNVEV (reference sequence). Trimming removed 6 bases at V and 7 bases at J, with 15 bases between. The CDR3 contains 14 residues. The CDR3 region has the DNA TGTGCCAGCAGGCTCAACTTCGGAGGCGGGGAGCTGTTTTTT. This encodes CASRLNFGGGELFF.

This clonotype was observed a few times. The chain combines TRBV27 with TRBJ2-7; the D is unclear. Trimming stripped 3 bases from V and 2 bases from J, with 14 bases between. The CDR3 totals 15 residues. Germline V gives CDR1 MNHEY, CDR2 SMNVEV (reference sequence). Written as DNA, the CDR3 is TGTGCCAGCAGTTTCTCCCCCGACCGGGCCTACGAGCAGTACTTC. It is translated as CASSFSPDRAYEQYF.